A selection of T cell receptor beta chains follows, all from one sample in a study of blood T cells in healthy people across ages. In TCRdb, the 5' RACE reads were re-called with MiXCR into one record per CDR3 protein. This sample has around 800,000 distinct CDR3 sequences, with under 80% found just once. Sequences were obtained from blood. These TCRs come from a man aged 25-45 years in good health. Each CDR3 is given without its conserved first and last residue.

j_call cdr3_length v_call cdr3_aa
TRBJ2-7 13 TRBV3-1 ASSQEGRAYDEQY
TRBJ2-1 14 TRBV13 ASSPPPGQGANEQF
TRBJ2-3 14 TRBV9 ASSVDAGTGADTQY
TRBJ1-2 15 TRBV7-9 ASSLAREEHTFYGYT
TRBJ2-1 9 TRBV27 AGRGNNEQF
TRBJ1-6 12 TRBV12-3/TRBV12-4 ASSLVVSNSPLH
TRBJ2-3 13 TRBV6-2/TRBV6-3 ASSYGGETFATQY
TRBJ2-1 11 TRBV7-9 ASTQRSDNEQF
TRBJ2-1 12 TRBV29-1 SVDSLSGYNEQF
TRBJ2-1 14 TRBV29-1 SVEDPRRSSYNEQF
TRBJ2-5 9 TRBV10-3 AISESAQQY
TRBJ2-3 15 TRBV24-1 ATSDKQTSYSTDTQY
TRBJ2-2 16 TRBV12-3/TRBV12-4 ASSLGAARTGTTGELF
TRBJ2-4 15 TRBV5-5 ASSSTYTGTAKNIQY
NA 13 TRBV4-2 ASSQDLRGLYEQY
TRBJ2-5 13 TRBV15 ATSRYGLRQETQY
TRBJ2-1 14 TRBV11-3 ASSLGDGGAGNEQF
TRBJ2-1 11 TRBV5-5 ASSTGLANEQF
TRBJ1-4 13 TRBV7-2 ASSRAGQPYEKLF
TRBJ1-1 11 TRBV29-1 SVERTGDSEAF
TRBJ1-4 17 TRBV12-3/TRBV12-4 ASSAFGTGGTATNEKLF
TRBJ1-6 15 TRBV4-2 ASSQERLGTAISPLH
TRBJ1-5 12 TRBV28 ASNQDRGSQPLH
NA 11 TRBV5-1 ASRYLRGNEQY
TRBJ2-7 13 TRBV6-5 ASRRDREIVYEQY
TRBJ1-5 12 TRBV7-2 ASSLMGVDQPQH
TRBJ1-5 13 TRBV6-2/TRBV6-3 ASSIRTALNQPQH
TRBJ2-5 11 TRBV11-1 ASRVQGQETQY
TRBJ2-5 14 TRBV7-3 ASSLTGRSVSLEQY
TRBJ2-7 13 TRBV7-9 ASSSPGRGYHEQY
TRBJ1-2 11 TRBV9 ASSAGGYAGYT
TRBJ2-7 12 TRBV27 ASSLLASGYEQY
NA 13 TRBV20-1 SASELGGKISEQY
NA 15 TRBV6-5 ASSYGSRGASGETQY
TRBJ1-5 11 TRBV2 ASHRDSNQPQH
NA 12 TRBV28 ASSAGYEGYEQY
TRBJ2-3 11 TRBV5-1 ASRRTPEDTQY
TRBJ2-1 12 TRBV4-2 ASSQGGGLNEQF
TRBJ2-7 13 TRBV7-2 ASSSYSGIPYEQY
TRBJ2-3 9 TRBV29-1 SVIRVDTQY
TRBJ1-1 12 TRBV2 ASTQDGINTEAF
TRBJ2-6 16 TRBV28 ASRVSGTFASGANVLT
TRBJ2-3 10 TRBV9 ASRGATDTQY